These T cell receptor beta chains were read from a single sample in a study of T cell changes during pregnancy in multiple sclerosis. Produced via immunoSEQ multiplex PCR; TCRdb's table is partial and in-frame only. In the table there are over 55,000 clones, around 93% of which are singletons. This specimen consisted of peripheral blood, obtained after pregnancy. These receptors all stem from a female donor with multiple sclerosis, enrolled in a pregnancy study. The CDR3 runs from the conserved cysteine through the conserved F or W. The D gene is left open where the match is weak. Not every row has a clone size; where given, it reads once, few, many or a size class.

TRBD2 14 TRBJ2-7 TRBV6-5 . CASSYLAGGIEQYF TGTGCCAGCAGTTATTTAGCGGGAGGAATAGAGCAGTACTTC
. 15 TRBJ2-1 TRBV2 . CAVLRRERDYNEQFF TGTGCCGTCCTAAGGAGGGAACGGGACTACAATGAGCAGTTCTTC
TRBD1 12 TRBJ2-7 TRBV29-1 . CSVSRGPYEQYF TGCAGCGTGAGCAGGGGGCCCTACGAGCAGTACTTC
. 14 TRBJ2-7 TRBV18 . CASSPPEDSYEQYF TGTGCCAGCTCACCGCCCGAAGACAGCTACGAGCAGTACTTC
TRBD2 13 TRBJ2-1 TRBV19 . CASTWGGLNEQFF TGTGCCAGTACCTGGGGAGGGCTCAATGAGCAGTTCTTC
. 16 TRBJ2-3 TRBV7-9 . CASSSNPPSGTDTQYF TGTGCCAGCAGCTCCAATCCCCCGAGCGGCACAGATACGCAGTATTTT
TRBD1 13 TRBJ2-7 TRBV30 . CAWRDRGKNQQYF TGTGCCTGGCGTGACAGGGGAAAAAACCAGCAGTACTTC
. 18 TRBJ2-1 TRBV14 once CASSVGGGIGKSYNEQFF TGTGCCAGCAGCGTAGGTGGCGGGATCGGGAAATCCTACAATGAGCAGTTCTTC
TRBD2 16 TRBJ2-1 TRBV9 . CASSPLSGSYYNEQFF TGTGCCAGCAGCCCACTCAGCGGGAGCTACTACAATGAGCAGTTCTTC
TRBD1 14 TRBJ1-4 TRBV7-9 . CASSPGQGIEKLFF TGTGCCAGCAGCCCGGGACAGGGTATCGAAAAACTGTTTTTT
. 14 TRBJ2-2 TRBV6-4 once CASTQVPNTGELFF TGTGCCAGCACCCAGGTTCCGAACACCGGGGAGCTGTTTTTT
TRBD1 13 TRBJ1-2 TRBV7-9 . CASSFDREYGYTF TGTGCCAGCAGCTTCGACAGGGAATATGGCTACACCTTC
. 14 TRBJ2-3 TRBV7-2 . CASTQWGDSDTQYF TGTGCCAGCACCCAGTGGGGAGATTCAGATACGCAGTATTTT
. 17 TRBJ2-7 TRBV7-2 . CASSLGVGSGRRNEQYF TGTGCCAGCAGCTTAGGGGTTGGTAGCGGTAGGAGGAACGAGCAGTACTTC
. 15 TRBJ2-7 TRBV27 . CASRAERNPHYEQYF TGTGCCAGCAGGGCGGAGAGGAACCCGCACTACGAGCAGTACTTC
TRBD1 17 TRBJ1-2 TRBV19 . CASTIKAATGVVNGYTF TGTGCCAGTACCATCAAGGCGGCTACAGGGGTGGTTAATGGCTACACCTTC
. 14 TRBJ2-7 TRBV9 . CASSVEGLSYEQYF TGTGCCAGCAGCGTAGAGGGACTTTCCTACGAGCAGTACTTC
TRBD2 15 TRBJ2-2 TRBV4-1 . CASSQGGGGTGELFF TGCGCCAGCAGCCAAGGCGGGGGTGGCACCGGGGAGCTGTTTTTT
TRBD2 18 TRBJ2-3 TRBV19 . CASSLGLAGGTSTDTQYF TGTGCCAGTAGTTTAGGACTAGCGGGAGGAACTAGCACAGATACGCAGTATTTT
. 13 TRBJ1-1 TRBV15 . CATSSRRNTEAFF TGTGCCACCAGCTCTAGGAGGAACACTGAAGCTTTCTTT
. 16 TRBJ1-1 TRBV5-4 few CASSLGAQVGFTEAFF TGTGCCAGCAGCTTGGGGGCACAGGTTGGGTTCACTGAAGCTTTCTTT
TRBD1 20 TRBJ2-6 TRBV27 . CASSPLRQGAPLSGANVLTF TGTGCCAGCAGCCCCCTACGACAGGGGGCGCCCCTCTCTGGGGCCAACGTCCTGACTTTC
. 17 TRBJ2-2 TRBV28 . CASSSLATQSNTGELFF TGTGCCAGCAGTTCCTTAGCGACCCAAAGTAACACCGGGGAGCTGTTTTTT
TRBD1 12 TRBJ2-5 TRBV2 . CASNRQGPAQYF TGTGCCAGCAACCGACAGGGACCGGCCCAGTACTTC
. 12 TRBJ2-5 TRBV29-1 . CSVGHPQETQYF TGCAGCGTGGGACATCCCCAAGAGACCCAGTACTTC
. 15 TRBJ2-2 TRBV14 . CASSQDWPNTGELFF TGTGCCAGCAGCCAAGATTGGCCTAACACCGGGGAGCTGTTTTTT
. 12 TRBJ1-2 TRBV29-1 . CSVEGVLYGYTF TGCAGCGTTGAGGGAGTACTCTATGGCTACACCTTC
. 14 TRBJ1-1 TRBV9 . CASSVEGTNTEAFF TGTGCCAGCAGCGTAGAAGGGACTAACACTGAAGCTTTCTTT
TRBD2 20 TRBJ2-1 TRBV19 . CASSIGFRASGRREIYEQFF TGTGCCAGTAGTATCGGATTTCGGGCTAGCGGGAGAAGGGAGATCTATGAGCAGTTCTTC
. 12 TRBJ2-5 TRBV19 . CASSSGLETQYF TGTGCCAGTAGCTCTGGGCTGGAGACCCAGTACTTC
TRBD2 14 TRBJ2-5 TRBV6-1 . CAKVGGRGGETQYF TGTGCAAAGGTTGGCGGGAGAGGAGGAGAGACCCAGTACTTC
. 10 TRBJ2-3 TRBV20-1 once CSASRDTQYF TGCAGTGCTTCCCGAGATACGCAGTATTTT
. 13 TRBJ1-1 TRBV5-8 . CASSLAPNTEAFF TGTGCCAGCAGCCTAGCCCCGAACACTGAAGCTTTCTTT
TRBD1 15 TRBJ2-3 TRBV9 . CASSPRDRGGDTQYF TGTGCCAGCAGCCCACGCGACAGGGGTGGAGATACGCAGTATTTT
. 13 TRBJ1-6 TRBV5-6 . CASSVQGYSPLHF TGTGCCAGCAGCGTGCAGGGGTATTCACCCCTCCACTTT
TRBD1 18 TRBJ1-4 TRBV7-2 . CASSYGTGGIATNEKLFF TGTGCCAGCAGCTACGGGACAGGGGGCATAGCAACTAATGAAAAACTGTTTTTT
. 14 TRBJ2-3 TRBV18 . CASKRGRGTDTQYF TGTGCCAGCAAAAGGGGCAGGGGAACAGATACGCAGTATTTT
. 13 TRBJ2-1 TRBV5-1 . CASSKGGEMEQFF TGCGCCAGCAGCAAAGGCGGGGAAATGGAGCAGTTCTTC
TRBD2 15 TRBJ2-1 TRBV6-5 . CASSYAGGSYNEQFF TGTGCCAGCAGTTACGCGGGAGGTTCCTACAATGAGCAGTTCTTC
. 16 TRBJ2-3 TRBV7-9 . CASCCPSGFSTDTQYF TGTGCCAGCTGCTGTCCTTCAGGGTTTAGCACAGATACGCAGTATTTT
. 18 TRBJ2-2 TRBV7-8 . CASSFTLTGGARTGELFF TGTGCCAGCAGCTTCACCCTAACGGGGGGCGCACGAACCGGGGAGCTGTTTTTT
. 15 TRBJ1-5 TRBV7-6 . CASSLNPASNQPQHF TGTGCCAGCAGCTTAAACCCGGCTAGTAATCAGCCCCAGCATTTT
. 14 TRBJ2-2 TRBV19 . CASRGTGNTGELFF TGTGCCAGCCGCGGGACGGGGAACACCGGGGAGCTGTTTTTT
TRBD1 16 TRBJ2-6 TRBV6-5 . CASSYNRGAGANVLTF TGTGCCAGCAGTTACAACAGGGGTGCTGGGGCCAACGTCCTGACTTTC
TRBD1 13 TRBJ2-1 TRBV7-6 . CASKDRVYNEQFF TGTGCCAGCAAGGACAGGGTCTACAATGAGCAGTTCTTC
. 15 TRBJ2-7 TRBV7-2 . CASSLVGRGVDEQYF TGTGCCAGCAGCTTAGTAGGCAGAGGAGTCGACGAGCAGTACTTC
. 15 TRBJ2-1 TRBV4-3 . CASSQEGRSYNEQFF TGCGCCAGCAGCCAAGAGGGCAGATCCTACAATGAGCAGTTCTTC
. 13 TRBJ1-1 TRBV7-2 . CASSLGIRTEAFF TGTGCCAGCAGCTTAGGCATTCGGACTGAAGCTTTCTTT
. 14 TRBJ1-2 TRBV2 . CASSDRGRNYGYTF TGTGCCAGCAGTGATCGCGGCAGAAACTATGGCTACACCTTC
TRBD2 16 TRBJ2-1 TRBV13 . CASSLVRTSGSVEQFF TGTGCCAGCAGCTTAGTACGGACTAGCGGGAGCGTTGAGCAGTTCTTC
. 13 TRBJ2-1 TRBV28 . CASTEGGPSRQFF TGTGCCAGCACCGAGGGGGGGCCATCGAGGCAGTTCTTC
. 11 TRBJ1-1 TRBV7-9 few CASSYPIEAFF TGTGCCAGCAGCTATCCCATTGAAGCTTTCTTT
TRBD1 16 TRBJ1-1 TRBV5-1 . CTSSLAGQGGGTEAFF TGCACCAGCAGCTTGGCGGGACAGGGAGGCGGCACTGAAGCTTTCTTT
. 14 TRBJ1-1 TRBV6-5 . CASREGGANTEAFF TGTGCCAGCAGGGAAGGGGGGGCGAACACTGAAGCTTTCTTT
. 13 TRBJ1-4 TRBV5-1 . CASSGAGIGKLFF TGCGCCAGCAGCGGGGCAGGGATTGGAAAACTGTTTTTT
. 13 TRBJ1-1 TRBV29-1 . CSSHQVMTTEAFF TGCAGCTCCCATCAGGTTATGACCACTGAAGCTTTCTTT
TRBD1 17 TRBJ1-4 TRBV5-1 . CASSATGKGATNEKLFF TGCGCCAGCAGCGCGACAGGGAAAGGTGCAACTAATGAAAAACTGTTTTTT
TRBD1 17 TRBJ1-4 TRBV5-1 . CASSLGTGGTSNEKLFF TGCGCCAGCAGCTTGGGCACAGGGGGCACGTCTAATGAAAAACTGTTTTTT
TRBD2 14 TRBJ2-3 TRBV7-9 . CASSPGLAANTQYF TGTGCCAGCAGCCCGGGACTAGCGGCTAATACGCAGTATTTT
. 13 TRBJ1-1 TRBV7-9 . CASSSSPAYRAFF TGTGCCAGCAGCTCGTCCCCCGCGTATAGAGCTTTCTTT